The 3 T cell receptor beta chains below all came from one sample that was sequenced in a study of tissue T cells after allogeneic stem cell transplantation. Clones were sequenced by immunoSEQ multiplex PCR, and TCRdb holds only the in-frame ones, with some missing. The sample includes roughly 5,000 clones, 45% of them seen just once. Time point here: mouse harvest day 14 after allogeneic transplant. Each mouse received 10^7 T-cell-depleted marrow cells plus 10^6 splenic CD5+ T cells by tail vein. Sequences were obtained from gut tissue. These receptors all come from a female BALB/c mouse given C57BL/6 T cells with graft-versus-host disease after an allogeneic hematopoietic cell transplant.

This clone was detected a few times. Here the gene names and germline are mouse. The read comes to an end 1 residue before the CDR3 does, leaving the germline J gene to fill in the end. In the same sample, other DNA sequences code for this CDR3. The chain couples TRBV26 to TRBJ1-4, with D hard to call. The CDR3 spans 14 residues. The V end was cut by 3 bases, the J end by 0 bases, with 5 bases between. Germline V gene data show CDR1 as KGHPV and CDR2 as FQNQEV (reference sequence). CDR3 in amino acids: CASSLGISNERLFF. The CDR3 bases that were read are TGTGCCAGCAGTCTAGGGATTTCCAACGAAAGATTATTT.

Points on this clone: Genes here carry mouse names. The read falls 1 residue short of the CDR3 end, and the missing part is taken from the germline J gene. The chain has TRBV26 and TRBJ2-5, with D perhaps matching TRBD1 (6 bases). The germline V and J ends were trimmed by 4 bases and 2 bases, with 10 bases remaining between them. Per germline, CDR1 KGHPV and CDR2 FQNQEV (reference sequence). CDR3 size: 14 residues. This CDR3 is CASSRQGSQDTQYF. The covered CDR3 bases are TGTGCCAGCAGTCGGCAGGGGTCCCAAGACACCCAGTAC.

Judged by abundance, this clone is hyperexpanded. Genes and germline are mouse. The read ends 1 residue before the CDR3 terminus; that terminus is restored from the germline J gene. The rearrangement uses TRBV19 and TRBJ2-1; 9 bases map to TRBD1. V shed 2 bases and J 2 bases; nucleotides not matched to a gene: 2. The CDR3 extends over 15 amino acids. Germline values: CDR1 FNHDT, CDR2 SITEND (reference sequence). The CDR3 sequence is CASSIRDRDYAEQFF. CDR3 bases read: TGTGCCAGCAGTATTCGGGACAGGGACTATGCTGAGCAGTTC. Together with reference TRBV19 and TRBJ2-1, the CDR3 gives the full variable domain: GGIITQTPKFLIGQEGQKLTLKCQQNFNHDTMYWYRQDSGKGLRLIYYSITENDLQKGDLSEGYDASREKKSSFSLTVTSAQKNEMAVFLCASSIRDRDYAEQFFGPGTRLTVL.